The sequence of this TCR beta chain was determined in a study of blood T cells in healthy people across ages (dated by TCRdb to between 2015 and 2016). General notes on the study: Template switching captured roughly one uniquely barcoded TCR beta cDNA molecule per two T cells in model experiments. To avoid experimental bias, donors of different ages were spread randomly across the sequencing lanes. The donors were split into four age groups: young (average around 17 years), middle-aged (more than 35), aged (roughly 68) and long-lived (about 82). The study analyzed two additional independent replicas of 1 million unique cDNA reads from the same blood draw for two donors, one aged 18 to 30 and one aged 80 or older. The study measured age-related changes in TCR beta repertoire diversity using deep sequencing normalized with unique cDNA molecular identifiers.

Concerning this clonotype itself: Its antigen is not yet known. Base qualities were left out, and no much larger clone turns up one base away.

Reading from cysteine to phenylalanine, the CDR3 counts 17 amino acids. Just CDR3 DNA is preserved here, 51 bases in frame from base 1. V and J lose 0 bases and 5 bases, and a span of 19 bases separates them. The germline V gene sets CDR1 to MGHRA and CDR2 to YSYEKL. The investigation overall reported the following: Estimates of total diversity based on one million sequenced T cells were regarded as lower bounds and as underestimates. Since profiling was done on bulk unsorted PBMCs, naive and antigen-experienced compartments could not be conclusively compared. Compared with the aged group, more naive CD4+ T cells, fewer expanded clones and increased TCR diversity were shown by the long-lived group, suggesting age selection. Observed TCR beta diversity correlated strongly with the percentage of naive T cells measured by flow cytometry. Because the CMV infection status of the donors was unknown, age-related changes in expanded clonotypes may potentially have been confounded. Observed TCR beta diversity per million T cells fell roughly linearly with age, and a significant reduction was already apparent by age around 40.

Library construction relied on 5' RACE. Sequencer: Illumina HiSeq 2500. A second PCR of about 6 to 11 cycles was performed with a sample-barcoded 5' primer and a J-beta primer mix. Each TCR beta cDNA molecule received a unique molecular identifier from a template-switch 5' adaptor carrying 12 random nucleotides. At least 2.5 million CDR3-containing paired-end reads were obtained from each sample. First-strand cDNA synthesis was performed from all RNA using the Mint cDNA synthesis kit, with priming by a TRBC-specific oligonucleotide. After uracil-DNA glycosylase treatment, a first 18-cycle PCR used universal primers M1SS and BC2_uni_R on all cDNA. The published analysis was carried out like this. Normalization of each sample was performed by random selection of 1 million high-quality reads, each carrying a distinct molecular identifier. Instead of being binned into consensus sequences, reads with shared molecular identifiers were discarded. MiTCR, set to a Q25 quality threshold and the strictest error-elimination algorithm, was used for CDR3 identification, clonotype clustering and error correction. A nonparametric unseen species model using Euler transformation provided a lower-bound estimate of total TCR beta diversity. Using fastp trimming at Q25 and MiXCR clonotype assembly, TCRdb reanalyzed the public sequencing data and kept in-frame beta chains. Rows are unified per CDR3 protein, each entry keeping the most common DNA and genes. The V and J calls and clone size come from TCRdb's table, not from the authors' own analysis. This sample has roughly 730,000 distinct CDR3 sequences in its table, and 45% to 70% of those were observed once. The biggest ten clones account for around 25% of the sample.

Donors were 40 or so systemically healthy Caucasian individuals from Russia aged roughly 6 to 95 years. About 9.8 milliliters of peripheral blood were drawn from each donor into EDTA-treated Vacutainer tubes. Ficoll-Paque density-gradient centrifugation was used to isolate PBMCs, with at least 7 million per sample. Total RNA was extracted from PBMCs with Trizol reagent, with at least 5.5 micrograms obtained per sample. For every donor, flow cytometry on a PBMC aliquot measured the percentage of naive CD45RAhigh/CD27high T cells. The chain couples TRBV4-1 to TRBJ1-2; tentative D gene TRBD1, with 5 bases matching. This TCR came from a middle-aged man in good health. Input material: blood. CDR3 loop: CASSQEPGPLGPYGYTF. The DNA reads TGCGCCAGCAGCCAAGAACCGGGCCCCCTGGGGCCTTATGGCTACACCTTC.